The clone carrying this TCR beta chain was counted ten times or more. Its matching antigen is unknown. Axillary draining lymph nodes of breast cancer patients supplied the node samples. These data are taken from a study of breast tumors, draining lymph nodes, adjacent tissues. V dropped 6 bases and J dropped 6 bases, with 17 bases sitting between them. Germline CDR1 SNHLY, CDR2 FYNNEI. The CDR3 sequence is 15 residues long. TCRdb re-analysed the multiplex PCR reads in MiXCR, keeping a single row per CDR3 protein. The sample shows 80,000 to 130,000 distinct CDR3 sequences, about 20% of them seen only once. Points from the study as a whole: Data only fit, rather than demonstrated, lymph node origin of most tumor T cells. Findings are consistent with lymph node origin and intratumoral expansion of most tumor T cells.

This receptor was identified in a female donor with breast cancer. Some clones in this sample may be carry-over from other donors' samples. The chain uses TRBV2 and TRBJ2-2; the D is unclear. Sequenced sample: axillary lymph node tissue. The CDR3 reads CASRDGRARSGELFF. Written as DNA, the CDR3 is TGTGCCAGCAGGGATGGACGGGCTCGGTCCGGGGAGCTGTTTTTT.